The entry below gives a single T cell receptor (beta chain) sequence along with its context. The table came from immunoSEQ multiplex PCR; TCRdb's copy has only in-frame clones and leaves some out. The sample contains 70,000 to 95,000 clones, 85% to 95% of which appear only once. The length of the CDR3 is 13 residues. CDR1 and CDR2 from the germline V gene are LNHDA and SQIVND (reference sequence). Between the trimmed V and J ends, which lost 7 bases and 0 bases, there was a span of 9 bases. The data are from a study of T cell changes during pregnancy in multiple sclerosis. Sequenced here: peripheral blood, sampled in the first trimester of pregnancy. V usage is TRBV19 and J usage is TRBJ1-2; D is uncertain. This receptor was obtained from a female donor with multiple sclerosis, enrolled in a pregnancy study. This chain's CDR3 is CASNMAPNYGYTF. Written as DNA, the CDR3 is TGTGCCAGTAATATGGCTCCTAACTATGGCTACACCTTC. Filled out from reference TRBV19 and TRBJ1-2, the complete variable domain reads DGGITQSPKYLFRKEGQNVTLSCEQNLNHDAMYWYRQDPGQGLRLIYYSQIVNDFQKGDIAEGYSVSREKKESFPLTVTSAQKNPTAFYLCASNMAPNYGYTFGSGTRLTVV.